This entry lists 6 T cell receptor beta chains sequenced from one sample in a study of glioma-infiltrating T cells after dendritic cell vaccination. As to time point: after dendritic cell vaccination, including at tumor progression/relapse. Libraries were prepared by immunoSEQ multiplex PCR; TCRdb keeps only in-frame clonotypes and omits some of them. The table records around 60,000 clones, about 83% of them present only once. The sequencing here drew on blood, taken after dendritic cell vaccination. These receptors came from a human donor with glioblastoma.

The V and J genes are TRBV2 and TRBJ2-2, with TRBD2 matching over 7 bases. V trimming: 3 bases; J trimming: 2 bases; junction bases outside the gene matches: 12. This CDR3 has 18 residues. Germline lookup yields CDR1 SNHLY and CDR2 FYNNEI. The CDR3 here is CASSDVAFGTTNTGELFF. CDR3 bases: TGTGCCAGCAGTGATGTCGCCTTTGGGACTACCAACACCGGGGAGCTGTTTTTT.

The chain has TRBV9 and TRBJ2-7; 7 positions agree with TRBD1. Germline V gene data show CDR1 as SGDLS and CDR2 as YYNGEE. This CDR3 comprises 19 residues. The J segment lost 5 bases and the V segment lost 3 bases, leaving 23 bases of the junction unmatched. The CDR3 spells CASSAQGSTDILRVNEQYF. DNA of the CDR3: TGTGCCAGCAGCGCACAGGGGAGCACTGATATTTTGCGGGTTAACGAGCAGTACTTC.

This clone was counted between two and nine times. This rearrangement joins TRBV7-8 to TRBJ2-3, with 14 bases identical to TRBD2. CDR3 length: 15 residues. V trimming: 6 bases; J trimming: 6 bases; junction bases outside the gene matches: 5. Germline V gives CDR1 SGHVS, CDR2 FQNEAQ. This chain's CDR3 is CASRGLAGGLDTQYF. The CDR3 nucleotides are TGTGCCAGCAGAGGACTAGCGGGGGGTCTCGATACGCAGTATTTT.

The V call is TRBV5-4, the J call TRBJ2-2; perhaps TRBD1 as D (5 bases). Germline V gene lookup returns CDR1 SGHNT and CDR2 YYREEE (reference sequence). Trimming shortened V by 10 bases and J by 0 bases, and 13 bases separated the two germline ends. The CDR3 is 14 residues long. The CDR3 protein is CAGRATANTGELFF. DNA of the CDR3: TGTGCCGGAAGGGCGACAGCGAACACCGGGGAGCTGTTTTTT.

The V and J genes are TRBV2 and TRBJ2-5; D not certain. V was shortened by 6 bases and J by 5 bases, with 4 bases between the two germline ends. CDR3 length: 10 amino acids. The germline CDR1 and CDR2 sequences are SNHLY and FYNNEI. The CDR3 reads CASSEETQYF. For the CDR3, the DNA is TGTGCCAGCAGCGAGGAGACCCAGTACTTC.

V usage is TRBV11-3 and J usage is TRBJ1-1, with no clear D. The CDR3 runs 13 residues. Trimming cost V 2 bases and J 1 base, with 5 bases left between them. The germline CDR1 and CDR2 sequences are SGHNT and YENEEA. The CDR3 sequence is CASSLSQNTEAFF. DNA of the CDR3: TGTGCCAGCAGCTTATCACAGAACACTGAAGCTTTCTTT.